These 20 T cell receptor beta chains came from one sample sequenced in a study of OX40 agonist ivuxolimab in advanced cancers. Here immunoSEQ multiplex PCR was the method, and the copy in TCRdb shows in-frame clones only, minus some. This table has roughly 10,000 clones, roughly 90% appearing once. The starting material was CD4+ or CD8+ T cells sorted from blood, obtained in a trial of the OX40 agonist ivuxolimab. These TCRs come from an adult with an advanced solid tumor such as melanoma, head and neck, liver or kidney cancer.

In its sample, this clone was seen once. CDR3 nucleotides: TGCGCCAGCAGTGGTGTCCAGACACATCGCAACTATGGCTACACCTTC. Translating gives CASSGVQTHRNYGYTF. V and J are TRBV10-1 and TRBJ1-2; D is ambiguous. Trimming removed 4 bases from V and 2 bases from J, with 17 bases in between. In germline, CDR1 is WNHNN, CDR2 SYGVQD (reference sequence). The CDR3 runs to 16 residues.

V usage is TRBV28 and J usage is TRBJ1-2, with 7 bases aligning to TRBD1. This CDR3 is 18 amino acids long. Germline CDR1 reads MDHEN; CDR2 reads SYDVKM. Losses at the gene ends were 6 bases for V and 2 bases for J; bases not matched to a gene: 18. CDR3 residues: CASRFFSGTEDGNYGYTF. CDR3 in DNA: TGTGCCAGCAGATTCTTTTCCGGGACAGAGGACGGAAACTATGGCTACACCTTC.

V gene TRBV7-2 combines with J gene TRBJ1-1; no definite D call. The germline V gene has CDR1 SGHTA and CDR2 FQGNSA. V lost 1 base, J lost 6 bases, and 12 bases lay in between. The CDR3 runs to 14 residues. The chain's CDR3 is CASSLDRNVPEAFF. The CDR3, as DNA: TGTGCCAGCAGCTTAGACAGAAACGTCCCTGAAGCTTTCTTT.

The chain combines TRBV5-3 with TRBJ2-7; 7 bases align to TRBD1. TRBV5-3 is an ORF for which the function is uncertain. With V trimmed by 5 bases and J by 3 bases, 8 bases remained unmatched. CDR3 size: 14 residues. The CDR3 DNA reads TGTGCCAGAAGTTTAGGGGGCCCCCTCTACGAGCAGTACTTC. Its protein is CARSLGGPLYEQYF.

As concerns this clone: Lacking the conserved final phenylalanine or tryptophan, this CDR3 likely reflects a read error. It is unclear where the CDR3 begins or ends on the DNA, so no DNA is shown, and the CDR3 is as TCRdb lists it. The rearrangement uses TRBV30 and TRBJ1-2; the listed D gene, TRBD1, was not tested against the DNA. The CDR3 length equals 11 residues, ends included. CDR1 and CDR2 from the germline V gene are GTSNPN and SVGIG (reference sequence). The CDR3 spells CAWSNLKDTHL.

V usage is TRBV5-4 and J usage is TRBJ2-5; no definite D call. The CDR3 extends over 14 amino acids. V was shortened by 3 bases and J by 1 base, with 10 bases between the two germline ends. Per germline, CDR1 SGHNT and CDR2 YYREEE (reference sequence). Here the CDR3 DNA reads TGTGCCAGCAGCTCAAGCCGGGTCCAAGAGACCCAGTACTTC. Its protein product is CASSSSRVQETQYF.

The rearrangement joins TRBV4-3 to TRBJ1-5; D not resolved. This CDR3 is built from 15 residues. Germline V gene data show CDR1 as LGHNA and CDR2 as YSLEER. V was shortened by 0 bases and J by 3 bases, with 9 bases between the two germline ends. CDR3 nucleotides: TGCGCCAGCAGCCAAGAGGGTGGGGTCAATCAGCCCCAGCATTTT. Translated, it gives CASSQEGGVNQPQHF.

The V call is TRBV27, the J call TRBJ2-5; 9 bases line up with TRBD1. The V segment lost 6 bases and the J segment 6 bases; nucleotides outside the gene matches: 14. This CDR3 comprises 16 residues. From germline, CDR1 is MNHEY and CDR2 SMNVEV (reference sequence). This chain's CDR3 is CASSPKPGQGWQTQYF. The CDR3 DNA sequence: TGTGCCAGCAGCCCTAAACCCGGACAGGGGTGGCAGACCCAGTACTTC.

The chain recombines TRBV10-3 with TRBJ1-5, with 8 bases fitting TRBD1. This CDR3 has 15 residues. Per germline, CDR1 ENHRY and CDR2 SYGVKD. After removal of 3 bases from V and 5 bases from J, the junction contained 6 bases not matched to a gene. CDR3 DNA sequence: TGTGCCATCAGTGACCAGGGGGCAGAATATCAGCCCCAGCATTTT. Its protein is CAISDQGAEYQPQHF.

The genes are TRBV30 and TRBJ2-2; D gene uncertain. Germline V gene sequence: CDR1 GTSNPN, CDR2 SVGIG (reference sequence). The CDR3 length is 11 residues. V was trimmed by 0 bases and J by 6 bases, leaving 2 bases between them. This CDR3 is CAWSVSGELFF. The CDR3 DNA reads TGTGCCTGGAGTGTATCCGGGGAGCTGTTTTTT.

This clone has just a few counts. The chain carries TRBV19 and TRBJ1-2, with D unresolved. CDR1 and CDR2 from the germline V gene are LNHDA and SQIVND (reference sequence). The CDR3 consists of 13 residues. V lost 1 base, J lost 6 bases, and 9 bases lay in between. The CDR3 sequence: CASSIGQGHGYTF. The CDR3 DNA follows: TGTGCCAGTAGTATAGGCCAAGGCCATGGCTACACCTTC.

V and J are TRBV6-6 and TRBJ1-4; possibly TRBD1 for D (5 bases). Germline CDR1 and CDR2: MNHNY and SVGAGI (reference sequence). This CDR3 contains 16 residues. Between the trimmed V and J ends, which lost 8 bases and 4 bases, there was a span of 20 bases. Written as DNA, the CDR3 is TGTGCCAGCCGGGACTCCTATATGTCGGGTAATGAAAAACTGTTTTTT. Its protein product is CASRDSYMSGNEKLFF.

The rearrangement joins TRBV9 to TRBJ2-5, with TRBD2 matching 9 bases. Trimming took 1 base from V and 5 from J; bases not matched to a gene: 9. This CDR3 is 16 amino acids long. The V gene's germline CDR1 is SGDLS and CDR2 YYNGEE. CDR3 protein: CASSVFEREEGETQYF. The CDR3 bases are TGTGCCAGCAGCGTATTTGAGCGGGAGGAGGGGGAGACCCAGTACTTC.

The V and J genes are TRBV7-6 and TRBJ2-7, with no clear D. The CDR3 has 13 residues. Trimming cost V 0 bases and J 0 bases, with 3 bases left between them. Germline assignment: CDR1 SGHVS and CDR2 FNYEAQ. The chain's CDR3 is CASSLAHSYEQYF. The DNA for the CDR3 is TGTGCCAGCAGCTTAGCCCACTCCTACGAGCAGTACTTC.

This sequence joins TRBV5-4 and TRBJ1-4, with 10 positions matching TRBD1. Germline CDR1 SGHNT, CDR2 YYREEE (reference sequence). Trimming removed 5 bases from V and 4 bases from J; junction bases left unmatched: 5. The CDR3 spans 15 residues. The CDR3 bases are TGTGCCAGCAGAGGGGACAGGGGCTATAATGAAAAACTGTTTTTT. Its translation is CASRGDRGYNEKLFF. The whole variable domain, remainder taken from reference TRBV5-4 and TRBJ1-4, is ETGVTQSPTHLIKTRGQQVTLRCSSQSGHNTVSWYQQALGQGPQFIFQYYREEENGRGNFPPRFSGLQFPNYSSELNVNALELDDSALYLCASRGDRGYNEKLFFGSGTQLSVL.

V gene TRBV2 combines with J gene TRBJ1-4; no clear D. V lost 5 bases, J lost 7 bases, and 17 bases lay in between. From germline, CDR1 is SNHLY and CDR2 FYNNEI. This CDR3 is 15 amino acids long. CDR3 DNA: TGTGCCAGCAGTTCCCCCAAGGAGGTACTTGAAAAACTGTTTTTT. This encodes CASSSPKEVLEKLFF.

The V gene is TRBV19, the J gene TRBJ1-1; D ambiguous. V lost 2 bases and J lost 1, with 5 bases in between. This CDR3 spans 13 amino acids. Looked up from germline, CDR1 is LNHDA and CDR2 is SQIVND (reference sequence). This CDR3 reads CASSITKNTEAFF. CDR3 sequence (DNA): TGTGCCAGTAGTATAACTAAGAACACTGAAGCTTTCTTT.

This clone showed up just once. This chain connects TRBV19 to TRBJ2-3; D may match TRBD1 or TRBD2 (5 bases each). Germline assignment: CDR1 LNHDA and CDR2 SQIVND (reference sequence). The CDR3 spans 14 residues. Trimming pared 3 bases from V and 3 bases from J, leaving 10 bases between. CDR3 in amino acids: CASSIRGATDTQYF. DNA of the CDR3: TGTGCCAGTAGTATTAGGGGAGCAACAGATACGCAGTATTTT.

This chain uses TRBV5-4 with TRBJ1-1; 11 bases match TRBD1. The J segment lost 1 base and the V segment lost 3 bases, leaving 8 bases of the junction unmatched. Germline CDR1 reads SGHNT; CDR2 reads YYREEE (reference sequence). This CDR3 is 17 amino acids long. The CDR3 here is CASSWGQGVLSNTEAFF. CDR3 DNA: TGTGCCAGCAGCTGGGGACAGGGGGTGCTTTCGAACACTGAAGCTTTCTTT.

This clone was picked up one time. The CDR3 here is CASTPGGNGYTF. The CDR3 nucleotides read TGTGCCAGTACCCCGGGAGGGAATGGCTACACCTTC. The chain links TRBV19 to TRBJ1-2; no firm D call. Per the germline V gene, CDR1 is LNHDA and CDR2 is SQIVND (reference sequence). Between the trimmed V and J ends, which lost 7 bases and 6 bases, there was a span of 12 bases. CDR3 length: 12 residues.